Reported below is one T cell receptor beta chain. Its antigen is as yet unknown. This entry is derived from a study of T cell responses to AZD1222 COVID-19 vaccine. Study results and limitations: Spike-specific TCR repertoires showed rising breadth and depth after two AZD1222 doses. Females outnumbered males among donors, who were mostly white British; clonal diversity was possibly underestimated. CD4 TCRs associated with vaccination spanned spike, dominating at 160-218 and 743-854. Baseline serostatus was positive in only six AZD1222 recipients.

TCRdb's copy holds only in-frame clones and misses some; the assay was immunoSEQ multiplex PCR. This table has 20,000 or so clones, around 82% appearing once. CDR1 MNHEY and CDR2 SVGAGI come from the germline V gene. The CDR3 spans 13 residues. The V and J ends lost 1 base and 3 bases respectively, with 6 bases between them. The J gene is TRBJ1-1, the V gene TRBV6-5; no definite D call. This clonotype was obtained from an adult who received the AZD1222 COVID-19 vaccine. Specimen: peripheral blood, collected 28 days after the second AZD1222 dose. The CDR3 DNA reads as TGTGCCAGCAGTTACTTCGGGGACACTGAAGCTTTCTTT. This encodes CASSYFGDTEAFF.